Listed below are T cell receptor beta chains from one sample, sequenced in a study of cytomegalovirus exposure and HLA in healthy donors. Only in-frame clones appear in the TCRdb table, and some are missing; sequencing was by immunoSEQ multiplex PCR. The sample contains 52,000 or so clones, roughly 80% of which appear only once. The sequenced material came from PBMCs. The receptor set was obtained from a woman aged 40 to 49 in good health and CMV-seropositive. The CDR3 runs from the conserved cysteine through the conserved F or W. The D gene is left open where the match is weak. Some rows mark clone size as missing; the rest say once, few, many or name a class of expanded clone.

size: .; D: TRBD2; J: TRBJ2-5; V: TRBV6-1; DNA: TGTGCCAGCAGTCCCCGTAGCGGGAAAGAGACCCAGTACTTC; CDR3: CASSPRSGKETQYF
size: .; D: .; J: TRBJ1-1; V: TRBV6-5; DNA: TGTGCCAGCACCCCGAGTACAGGGAGGGGTCCTGAAGCTTTCTTT; CDR3: CASTPSTGRGPEAFF
size: few; D: TRBD1; J: TRBJ2-3; V: TRBV6-4; DNA: TGTGCCAGCAAAAGGTCACCGGGACAGGGGACAGATACGCAGTATTTT; CDR3: CASKRSPGQGTDTQYF
size: .; D: TRBD1; J: TRBJ1-2; V: TRBV4-1; DNA: TGCGCCAGCAGCCAACCGGGACAGGGGATTAACTATGGCTACACCTTC; CDR3: CASSQPGQGINYGYTF
size: .; D: TRBD1; J: TRBJ1-4; V: TRBV30; DNA: TGTGCCTGGAGTGTACGGGGACAGGGGGACGAAAAACTGTTTTTT; CDR3: CAWSVRGQGDEKLFF
size: .; D: TRBD1; J: TRBJ2-7; V: TRBV6-1; DNA: TGTGCCAGCAGTGAAAGGGGACAGGGGACCTACGAGCAGTACTTC; CDR3: CASSERGQGTYEQYF
size: .; D: TRBD2; J: TRBJ2-7; V: TRBV6-6; DNA: TGTGCCAGCAGTTACGGGGTAGCGGGGGGATACGAGCAGTACTTC; CDR3: CASSYGVAGGYEQYF
size: .; D: .; J: TRBJ1-2; V: TRBV4-3; DNA: TGCGCCAGCAGCCAAGATTCCGGAATAGGGGGCTATGGCTACACCTTC; CDR3: CASSQDSGIGGYGYTF
size: .; D: TRBD1; J: TRBJ1-2; V: TRBV28; DNA: TGTGCCAGCAGATGGGACAGGGGTCGAGACTACACCTTC; CDR3: CASRWDRGRDYTF
size: .; D: .; J: TRBJ1-4; V: TRBV6-5; DNA: TGTGCCAGCAGTTACGGGCAGGGCGTCCAGGGGGAAAAACTGTTTTTT; CDR3: CASSYGQGVQGEKLFF
size: .; D: TRBD2; J: TRBJ2-3; V: TRBV15; DNA: TGTGCCACCAGCCGCGGGGGGACAGATACGCAGTATTTT; CDR3: CATSRGGTDTQYF
size: .; D: .; J: TRBJ1-1; V: TRBV19; DNA: TGTGCCAGTAGTATAGCATGGCAGGGAGGCACTGAAGCTTTCTTT; CDR3: CASSIAWQGGTEAFF
size: .; D: TRBD2; J: TRBJ2-1; V: TRBV5-1; DNA: TGCGCCAGCAGCTTCTGGGGGGGTAGTGAGCAGTTCTTC; CDR3: CASSFWGGSEQFF
size: .; D: .; J: TRBJ2-2; V: TRBV18; DNA: TGTGCCAGCTCCCCCCTGACAGCCGCGAACACCGGGGAGCTGTTTTTT; CDR3: CASSPLTAANTGELFF
size: medium-sized; D: .; J: TRBJ1-4; V: TRBV6-6; DNA: TGTGCCAGCAGTTTAGCAGGGGCTCGAACTAATGAAAAACTGTTTTTT; CDR3: CASSLAGARTNEKLFF
size: .; D: .; J: TRBJ2-7; V: TRBV30; DNA: TGTGCCTGGAGTGTGTCGCGGTACTACGAGCAGTACTTC; CDR3: CAWSVSRYYEQYF
size: .; D: .; J: TRBJ2-7; V: TRBV7-2; DNA: TGTGCCAGCAGCTTAGCACAGCAGACCTACGAGCAGTACTTC; CDR3: CASSLAQQTYEQYF
size: .; D: TRBD1; J: TRBJ1-6; V: TRBV7-2; DNA: TGTGCCAGCAGCGGGTGGGACAGGGGGAATTCACCCCTCCACTTT; CDR3: CASSGWDRGNSPLHF
size: .; D: .; J: TRBJ2-5; V: TRBV7-9; DNA: TGTGCCAGCAGCCGATTGAGAGACAGAGAGACCCAGTACTTC; CDR3: CASSRLRDRETQYF
size: .; D: .; J: TRBJ2-2; V: TRBV6-5; DNA: TGTGCCAGCAGTTACTCGGGGCTGAACACCGGGGAGCTGTTTTTT; CDR3: CASSYSGLNTGELFF
size: .; D: TRBD2; J: TRBJ2-5; V: TRBV6-1; DNA: TGTGCCAGCAGTGAATATGGCGGGGGGCGAGAGACCCAGTACTTC; CDR3: CASSEYGGGRETQYF
size: .; D: .; J: TRBJ2-1; V: TRBV11-2; DNA: TGTGCCAGCAGCTACGGACTTCTCAATGAGCAGTTCTTC; CDR3: CASSYGLLNEQFF
size: .; D: .; J: TRBJ1-3; V: TRBV7-8; DNA: TGTGCCAGCAGCCCCGGATCGGGGAGATTAAACACCATATATTTT; CDR3: CASSPGSGRLNTIYF
size: .; D: TRBD1; J: TRBJ1-4; V: TRBV5-1; DNA: TGCGCCAGCAGCATCCAGGGGGCGGGGGAAAAACTGTTTTTT; CDR3: CASSIQGAGEKLFF